What follows are 10 T cell receptor beta chains derived from one specimen sequenced in a study of control samples from healthy donors and cancer patients. The assay was immunoSEQ multiplex PCR, and TCRdb's table has in-frame clones only and misses some. Here the sample spans 120,000 or so clones, 90% being singletons. The sample consisted of blood. These receptors originate from a man in his late teens or twenties in good health.

The chain has TRBV5-1 and TRBJ2-1, with D perhaps matching TRBD2 (6 bases). V lost 7 bases to trimming and J lost 6 bases, with 20 bases between them. Per the germline V gene, CDR1 is SGHRS and CDR2 is YFSETQ. The CDR3 has 15 amino acids. DNA of the CDR3: TGCGCCAGCCGACAACAAGGAGGGCCGGTCAATGAGCAGTTCTTC. Translation: CASRQQGGPVNEQFF.

V is TRBV15 and J is TRBJ1-4; no clear D. The CDR3 is made up of 15 amino acids. The V end was cut by 0 bases, the J end by 8 bases, with 13 bases between. CDR1 is LNHNV and CDR2 is YYDKDF in the germline V gene (reference sequence). CDR3 amino acids: CATSRDVRASEKLFF. The CDR3 DNA reads TGTGCCACCAGCAGAGATGTAAGGGCGTCGGAAAAACTGTTTTTT.

Here the CDR3 reads CASTTTSGSTDTQYF. DNA for the CDR3: TGTGCCAGTACCACGACTAGCGGTAGCACAGATACGCAGTATTTT. The genes are TRBV19 and TRBJ2-3, with 9 bases matching TRBD2. The CDR3 is made up of 15 amino acids. Trimming took 7 bases from V and 0 from J; bases not matched to a gene: 5. Germline-derived CDR1 and CDR2 are LNHDA and SQIVND (reference sequence).

This chain joins TRBV18 and TRBJ2-7; D is tentatively TRBD1 or TRBD2 (5 bases each). Germline CDR1 is KGHSH and CDR2 is LQKENI. This CDR3 has 15 residues. V was pared by 5 bases and J by 6 bases, with 20 bases between. The CDR3: CASSGTGTRPPEQYF. The CDR3 coding sequence is TGTGCCAGCTCAGGGACCGGGACCCGCCCCCCCGAGCAGTACTTC.

The genes are TRBV27 and TRBJ2-7, with a tentative D call TRBD1 (8 bases). Trimming shortened V by 2 bases and J by 4 bases, and 12 bases separated the two germline ends. Germline loops: CDR1 MNHEY, CDR2 SMNVEV (reference sequence). CDR3 length equals 14 residues. This CDR3 is CASSLNRGGYEQYF. The CDR3 DNA reads TGTGCCAGCAGTTTAAACAGGGGGGGATACGAGCAGTACTTC.

This clone was recorded a few times. The chain carries TRBV5-1 and TRBJ2-3; TRBD2 is a possible D gene (5 bases). CDR1 SGHRS and CDR2 YFSETQ come from the germline V gene. The CDR3 is 15 amino acids. V dropped 0 bases and J dropped 4 bases, with 12 bases sitting between them. DNA of the CDR3: TGCGCCAGCAGCTTGGAAGGACGGGGTGCAGATACGCAGTATTTT. Amino acids: CASSLEGRGADTQYF.

The genes are TRBV7-8 and TRBJ2-7; no definite D call. The germline V gene has CDR1 SGHVS and CDR2 FQNEAQ. The CDR3 length is 11 residues. CDR3 coding DNA: TGTGCCAGCAGCTTAGGGGTCCTCTTAGATGTC. It specifies CASSLGVLLDV.

The V and J genes are TRBV5-1 and TRBJ2-7; a weak D match, TRBD1 (6 bases). The V end lost 3 bases, the J end lost 2 bases, and 12 bases lay between the germline ends. The CDR3 loop spans 14 amino acids. The germline gives CDR1 SGHRS, CDR2 YFSETQ. The CDR3 loop is CASSSRDTPYEQYF. The CDR3 DNA sequence: TGCGCCAGCAGCTCCCGGGACACCCCCTACGAGCAGTACTTC.

This chain links TRBV27 with TRBJ2-2; the match to TRBD2 covers 8 bases. The germline gives CDR1 MNHEY, CDR2 SMNVEV (reference sequence). The CDR3 is 14 amino acids. The CDR3 DNA reads TGTGTCGTAAGGCGGCTAGCGGGTACCGGGGAGCTGTTTTTT. This sequence encodes CVVRRLAGTGELFF.

The chain has TRBV4-1 and TRBJ1-4; perhaps TRBD1 as D (5 bases). V was cut by 7 bases and J by 7 bases, with 19 bases left in between. From germline, CDR1 is MGHRA and CDR2 YSYEKL. The CDR3 has 15 amino acids. CDR3 sequence: CASKATGTKIEKLFF. The CDR3 DNA reads as TGCGCCAGCAAGGCAACCGGGACCAAAATTGAAAAACTGTTTTTT.